The 27 T cell receptor beta chains given below trace back to one sample, sequenced in a study of blood T cell repertoires in COVID-19 (dated by TCRdb to the early 2020s). The receptor library was made with the immunoSEQ multiplex PCR assay. Entries here come from immuneACCESS through TCRdb and include only in-frame sequences with V and J called. Some clones fail to appear in such tables; in the studies checked, an unresolved V gene covers under half of the shortfall, and the cause of the remainder is unknown. This sample comprises 110,000 to 150,000 clones, under 90% of them detected only once. Together, the top ten hold more than 40% of the sample. The source material was peripheral blood. The source of these receptors is a human donor in a cohort sampled during active COVID-19.

The chain employs TRBV21-1 and TRBJ1-1. TRBV21-1 is an annotated pseudogene. The CDR3 contains 16 residues. This CDR3 reads CASSKDMGAVNTEAFF. The CDR3 region has the DNA TGTGCCAGCAGCAAAGACATGGGAGCCGTGAACACTGAAGCTTTCTTT.

This sequence joins TRBV6-5 and TRBJ1-4; maybe TRBD1 (5 bases). The CDR3 is made up of 15 amino acids. Germline lookup yields CDR1 MNHEY and CDR2 SVGAGI. The germline V and J ends were trimmed by 8 bases and 4 bases, with 17 bases remaining between them. The CDR3 loop is CASSAPRGGNEKLFF. DNA for the CDR3: TGTGCCAGCTCCGCACCGCGGGGGGGTAATGAAAAACTGTTTTTT.

This chain joins TRBV7-9 and TRBJ2-3; D remains unclear. V shed 3 bases and J shed 5 bases, with 6 bases lying between them. The CDR3 is made up of 12 amino acids. The germline V gene encodes CDR1 SEHNR and CDR2 FQNEAQ (reference sequence). The CDR3 bases are TGTGCCAGCAGCTTTTCCGTAGATACGCAGTATTTT. Its protein is CASSFSVDTQYF. The full variable domain, with the rest looked up from reference TRBV7-9 and TRBJ2-3, is DTGVSQNPRHKITKRGQNVTFRCDPISEHNRLYWYRQTLGQGPEFLTYFQNEAQLEKSRLLSDRFSAERPKGSFSTLEIQRTEQGDSAMYLCASSFSVDTQYFGPGTRLTVL.

J is TRBJ2-7 and V is TRBV11-3; 7 bases are a match to TRBD1. V dropped 5 bases and J dropped 6; count of bases not matched to a gene: 7. The germline gives CDR1 SGHNT, CDR2 YENEEA. The CDR3 is 13 amino acids. CDR3 in DNA: TGTGCCAGCAGCAAAACAGGGGTAGGCGAGCAGTACGTC. Amino acids: CASSKTGVGEQYV.

V is TRBV18 and J is TRBJ2-2; the D gene is possibly TRBD2 (6 bases). This CDR3 has 15 amino acids. Between the trimmed V and J ends, which lost 1 base and 4 bases, there was a span of 10 bases. Germline CDR1 KGHSH, CDR2 LQKENI. The CDR3 nucleotides read TGTGCCAGCTCACCACTGGCCGGGGGCACCGGGGAGCTGTTTTTT. Its protein product is CASSPLAGGTGELFF. Full variable domain (rest looked up from reference TRBV18 and TRBJ2-2): NAGVMQNPRHLVRRRGQEARLRCSPMKGHSHVYWYRQLPEEGLKFMVYLQKENIIDESGMPKERFSAEFPKEGPSILRIQQVVRGDSAAYFCASSPLAGGTGELFFGEGSRLTVL.

This clone was recorded only once. The J gene is TRBJ1-1, the V gene TRBV7-2; a possible D gene is TRBD1 (5 bases). Germline CDR1 reads SGHTA; CDR2 reads FQGNSA. The CDR3 is 13 amino acids. The V end lost 5 bases, the J end lost 1 base, and 8 bases lay between the germline ends. The CDR3 sequence is CASSQDRNTEAFF. The CDR3 nucleotides read TGTGCCAGCAGCCAAGACAGGAACACTGAAGCTTTCTTT. Looking up the rest from reference TRBV7-2 and TRBJ1-1 gives the full variable domain: GAGVSQSPSNKVTEKGKDVELRCDPISGHTALYWYRQSLGQGLEFLIYFQGNSAPDKSGLPSDRFSAERTGGSVSTLTIQRTQQEDSAVYLCASSQDRNTEAFFGQGTRLTVV.

The chain links TRBV9 to TRBJ1-2; D is ambiguous. Trimming took 0 bases from V and 0 from J, leaving 12 bases between them. CDR3 size: 16 residues. Germline values: CDR1 SGDLS, CDR2 YYNGEE. Here the CDR3 DNA reads TGTGCCAGCAGCGTAGAACCTACCCGGGCTAACTATGGCTACACCTTC. Residues: CASSVEPTRANYGYTF.

This chain links TRBV11-3 with TRBJ2-2, with 11 bases fitting TRBD2. The CDR3 consists of 15 residues. Germline V gene data show CDR1 as SGHNT and CDR2 as YENEEA. V gave up 6 bases and J gave up 3 bases; unmatched junction bases: 3. The CDR3 sequence is CASRGLAEYTGELFF. In nucleotides, the CDR3 is TGTGCCAGCAGGGGACTAGCGGAATACACCGGGGAGCTGTTTTTT.

The chain combines TRBV4-2 with TRBJ1-2; D may be TRBD1 (6 bases). From germline, CDR1 is LGHNA and CDR2 YNFKEQ. The CDR3 has 13 amino acids. V gave up 4 bases and J gave up 5 bases, with 11 bases separating them. CDR3: CASSPPTGYGYTF. The CDR3 coding sequence is TGTGCCAGCAGCCCACCGACAGGATATGGCTACACCTTC.

The chain couples TRBV28 to TRBJ2-7; maybe TRBD2 (6 bases). The CDR3 runs to 12 residues. Deletions cut 5 bases from V and 2 bases from J, with 7 bases between. Germline CDR1 MDHEN, CDR2 SYDVKM. CDR3 nucleotides: TGTGCCAGCAGTCGGGAGCCCTACGAGCAGTACTTC. Its translation is CASSREPYEQYF.

This chain connects TRBV7-2 to TRBJ1-2; D gene uncertain. The CDR3 consists of 15 residues. Germline values: CDR1 SGHTA, CDR2 FQGNSA. V lost 5 bases and J lost 8, with 21 bases in between. In DNA form, the CDR3 reads TGTGCCAGCAGCCCCACGGATGTAGGGAGGTCGGGCTACACCTTC. It specifies CASSPTDVGRSGYTF.

The J gene is TRBJ1-1, the V gene TRBV5-1; 7 nucleotides align to TRBD1. V gave up 2 bases and J gave up 6 bases; unmatched junction bases: 7. This CDR3 is 14 amino acids long. CDR1 and CDR2 (germline): SGHRS, YFSETQ. The CDR3 here is CASSLDRAAAEAFF. CDR3 in DNA: TGCGCCAGCAGCTTAGACAGGGCGGCTGCTGAAGCTTTCTTT. The full variable domain, rest sourced from reference TRBV5-1 and TRBJ1-1, is KAGVTQTPRYLIKTRGQQVTLSCSPISGHRSVSWYQQTPGQGLQFLFEYFSETQRNKGNFPGRFSGRQFSNSRSEMNVSTLELGDSALYLCASSLDRAAAEAFFGQGTRLTVV.

The chain has TRBV11-2 and TRBJ2-5, with TRBD1 as a possible D gene (5 bases). CDR1 and CDR2 (germline): SGHAT, FQNNGV. V lost 7 bases and J 2 bases, leaving 14 bases between the germline ends. The CDR3 has 14 amino acids. CDR3 nucleotide sequence: TGTGCCAGCACCCGGACAATTGCACAAGAGACCCAGTACTTC. The encoded protein is CASTRTIAQETQYF.

The chain links TRBV29-1 to TRBJ2-2, with TRBD2 identical over 9 bases. Germline V gene data show CDR1 as SQVTM and CDR2 as ANQGSEA. V dropped 3 bases and J dropped 5; count of bases not matched to a gene: 1. The CDR3 runs 13 residues. The CDR3 region has the DNA TGCAGCGTTGACCTAGCGGGAACCGGGGAGCTGTTTTTT. It encodes CSVDLAGTGELFF.

This clone was recorded only once. The V gene is TRBV4-1, the J gene TRBJ2-2; weak D call: TRBD1 (6 bases). The ends were cut back, 6 bases at V and 6 bases at J, with 14 bases in the middle. This CDR3 is 14 amino acids long. Per the germline V gene, CDR1 is MGHRA and CDR2 is YSYEKL. This chain's CDR3 is CASRPYRESGELFF. As DNA, the CDR3 is TGCGCCAGCAGACCATACAGGGAATCCGGGGAGCTGTTTTTT.

The rearrangement joins TRBV3-1 (or the pseudogene TRBV3-2) to TRBJ1-2, with D perhaps matching TRBD1 (6 bases). Germline CDR1 reads LGHDT; CDR2 reads YNNKEL (reference sequence). V lost 5 bases to trimming and J lost 9 bases, with 10 bases between them. The CDR3 length is 11 residues. Here the CDR3 reads CASSAGVSYTF. CDR3 in DNA: TGTGCCAGCAGCGCAGGGGTAAGCTACACCTTC.

The CDR3 DNA is TGTGCCAGCAGCTTAGTAGGGGAGAACACTGAAGCTTTCTTT. Translating gives CASSLVGENTEAFF. This chain links TRBV13 with TRBJ1-1; weak D call: TRBD1 (5 bases). CDR1 PRHDT and CDR2 FYEKMQ come from the germline V gene (reference sequence). The CDR3 loop spans 14 amino acids. Trimming took 1 base from V and 1 from J, leaving 7 bases between them.

The V call is TRBV10-3, the J call TRBJ2-7; a possible D gene is TRBD2 (7 bases). Trimming pared 0 bases from V and 0 bases from J, leaving 12 bases between. Germline V gene data show CDR1 as ENHRY and CDR2 as SYGVKD. The CDR3 consists of 16 residues. CDR3 in amino acids: CAISESGRGTSYEQYF. The CDR3 bases are TGTGCCATCAGTGAGTCTGGGAGGGGGACCTCCTACGAGCAGTACTTC.

J is TRBJ2-3 and V is TRBV9; D not resolved. V lost 2 bases and J lost 2, with 9 bases in between. CDR1 and CDR2 from the germline V gene are SGDLS and YYNGEE. The CDR3 runs to 14 residues. For the CDR3, the DNA is TGTGCCAGCAGCGTCGGTGGTCCCACAGATACGCAGTATTTT. This translates into CASSVGGPTDTQYF.

The chain employs TRBV10-3 and TRBJ2-2, with 7 bases identical to TRBD2. Germline V lookup: CDR1 ENHRY, CDR2 SYGVKD. V lost 7 bases, J lost 1 base, and 3 bases stayed unmatched. The CDR3 sequence is 14 residues long. Written as DNA, the CDR3 is TGTGCCATCACTAGCGGATGGAACACCGGGGAGCTGTTTTTT. Amino acids: CAITSGWNTGELFF.

The chain carries TRBV19 and TRBJ1-2; the D gene is possibly TRBD1 (5 bases). Germline-derived CDR1 and CDR2 are LNHDA and SQIVND (reference sequence). The CDR3 contains 15 residues. V was clipped by 6 bases and J by 4 bases, with 18 bases between them. The DNA for the CDR3 is TGTGCCAGTAGACCTCAGGGTCTGAGCCGCTATGGCTACACCTTC. It translates to CASRPQGLSRYGYTF.

The chain carries TRBV11-3 and TRBJ1-1; unclear D gene. CDR1 SGHNT and CDR2 YENEEA come from the germline V gene. The CDR3 sequence is 15 residues long. Trimming removed 3 bases from V and 3 bases from J, with 14 bases in between. The CDR3 DNA is TGTGCCAGCAGCTTCCCGGGGAGGCGGGACACTGAAGCTTTCTTT. This translates into CASSFPGRRDTEAFF.

This clone was recorded a few times. The J gene is TRBJ1-3, the V gene TRBV3-1 (or the pseudogene TRBV3-2); D is unresolved. The CDR3 covers 14 residues. CDR1 and CDR2 (germline): LGHDT, YNNKEL (reference sequence). Trimming removed 4 bases at V and 4 bases at J, with 11 bases between. DNA of the CDR3: TGTGCCAGCAGCCCCGGTTATTTAGGAAACACCATATATTTT. Its protein product is CASSPGYLGNTIYF.

The chain joins TRBV5-1 to TRBJ2-5, with TRBD2 matching over 10 bases. The germline CDR1 and CDR2 sequences are SGHRS and YFSETQ. J was trimmed by 5 bases and V by 3 bases; bases with no gene match: 10. The CDR3 length is 16 residues. The CDR3 DNA reads TGCGCCAGCAGCTCAACAGCGGGAGGGCCTCTCGAGACCCAGTACTTC. It translates to CASSSTAGGPLETQYF.

The chain carries TRBV7-9 and TRBJ2-4; tentatively, D is TRBD2 (6 bases). This CDR3 contains 16 residues. In germline, CDR1 is SEHNR, CDR2 FQNEAQ (reference sequence). The ends were cut back, 1 base at V and 3 bases at J, with 13 bases in the middle. The DNA for the CDR3 is TGTGCCAGCAGCTTAGTAACGGACTACGGCAAAAACATTCAGTACTTC. Amino acids: CASSLVTDYGKNIQYF.

The V and J genes are TRBV18 and TRBJ1-1, with D uncertain. Trimming removed 1 base from V and 1 base from J, with 4 bases in between. The CDR3 runs 13 residues. The germline gives CDR1 KGHSH, CDR2 LQKENI. The CDR3 DNA follows: TGTGCCAGCTCACCACTCTCGAACACTGAAGCTTTCTTT. Translating gives CASSPLSNTEAFF.

This clone was detected once. The rearrangement uses TRBV27 and TRBJ2-1; the D gene is possibly TRBD1 (5 bases). The CDR3 has 15 residues. Germline V gives CDR1 MNHEY, CDR2 SMNVEV (reference sequence). Trimming removed 7 bases at V and 1 base at J, with 14 bases between. DNA of the CDR3: TGTGCCAGCACCACCCACGACAGATCCTACAATGAGCAGTTCTTC. Its translation is CASTTHDRSYNEQFF.